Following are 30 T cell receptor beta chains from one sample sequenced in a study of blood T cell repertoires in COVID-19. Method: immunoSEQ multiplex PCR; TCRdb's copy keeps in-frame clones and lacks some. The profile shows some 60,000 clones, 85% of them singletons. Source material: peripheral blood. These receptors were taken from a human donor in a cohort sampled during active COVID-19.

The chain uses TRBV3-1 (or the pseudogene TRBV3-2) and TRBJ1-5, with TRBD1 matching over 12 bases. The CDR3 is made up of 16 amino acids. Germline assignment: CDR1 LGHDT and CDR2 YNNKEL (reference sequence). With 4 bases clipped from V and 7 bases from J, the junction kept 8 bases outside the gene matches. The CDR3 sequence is CASSLTGTGGGQPQHF. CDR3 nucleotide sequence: TGTGCCAGCAGCCTAACCGGGACAGGGGGCGGACAGCCCCAGCATTTT.

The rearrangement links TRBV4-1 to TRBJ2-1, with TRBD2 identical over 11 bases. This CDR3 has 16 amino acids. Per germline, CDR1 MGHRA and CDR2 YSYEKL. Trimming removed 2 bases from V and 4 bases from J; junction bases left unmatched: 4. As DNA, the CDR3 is TGCGCCAGCAGCCAAACGACTAGCGGGGCTTACAATGAGCAGTTCTTC. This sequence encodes CASSQTTSGAYNEQFF.

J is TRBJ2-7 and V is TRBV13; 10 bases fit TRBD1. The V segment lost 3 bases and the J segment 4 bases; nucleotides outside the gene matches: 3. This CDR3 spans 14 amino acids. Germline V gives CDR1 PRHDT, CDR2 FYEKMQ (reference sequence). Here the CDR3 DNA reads TGTGCCAGCAGCTTCCGGGACAGGGGTTACGAGCAGTACTTC. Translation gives CASSFRDRGYEQYF.

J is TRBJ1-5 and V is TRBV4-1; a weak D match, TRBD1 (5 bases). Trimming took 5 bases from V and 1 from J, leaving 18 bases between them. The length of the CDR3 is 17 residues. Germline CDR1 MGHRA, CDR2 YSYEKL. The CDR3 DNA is TGCGCCAGCAGCTTTCTCCTGGGGGGAATGAGCAATCAGCCCCAGCATTTT. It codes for CASSFLLGGMSNQPQHF.

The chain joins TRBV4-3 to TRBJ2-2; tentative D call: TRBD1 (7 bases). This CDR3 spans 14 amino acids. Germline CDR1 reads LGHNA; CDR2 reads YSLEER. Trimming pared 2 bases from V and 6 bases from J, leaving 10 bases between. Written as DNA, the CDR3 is TGCGCCAGCAGCCAACAGGGGGAGGCCGGGGAGCTGTTTTTT. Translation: CASSQQGEAGELFF.

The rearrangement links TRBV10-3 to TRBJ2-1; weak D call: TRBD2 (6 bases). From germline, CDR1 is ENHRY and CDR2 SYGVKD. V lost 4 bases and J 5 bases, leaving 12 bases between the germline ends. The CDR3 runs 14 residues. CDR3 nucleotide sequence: TGTGCCATCAGTGCGGAGACTAGGAACAATGAGCAGTTCTTC. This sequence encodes CAISAETRNNEQFF.

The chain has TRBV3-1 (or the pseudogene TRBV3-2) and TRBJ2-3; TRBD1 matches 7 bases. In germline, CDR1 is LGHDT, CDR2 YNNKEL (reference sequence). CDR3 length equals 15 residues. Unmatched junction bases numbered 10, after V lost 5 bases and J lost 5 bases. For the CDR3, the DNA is TGTGCCAGCAGCTGGACAGGCCAAGGAGGAGATACGCAGTATTTT. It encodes CASSWTGQGGDTQYF.

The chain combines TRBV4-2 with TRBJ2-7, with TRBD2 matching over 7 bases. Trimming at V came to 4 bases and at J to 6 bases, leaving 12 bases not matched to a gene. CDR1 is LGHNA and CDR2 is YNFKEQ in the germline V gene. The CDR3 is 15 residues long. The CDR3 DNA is TGTGCCAGCAGCCTCACGAGCGGGGACCCCTCCGAGCAGTACTTC. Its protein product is CASSLTSGDPSEQYF.

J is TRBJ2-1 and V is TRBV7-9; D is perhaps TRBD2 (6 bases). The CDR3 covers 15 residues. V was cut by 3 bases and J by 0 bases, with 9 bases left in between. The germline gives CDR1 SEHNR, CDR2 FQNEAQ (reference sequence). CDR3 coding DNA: TGTGCCAGCAGCTTGCGGGGTAACTCCTACAATGAGCAGTTCTTC. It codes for CASSLRGNSYNEQFF.

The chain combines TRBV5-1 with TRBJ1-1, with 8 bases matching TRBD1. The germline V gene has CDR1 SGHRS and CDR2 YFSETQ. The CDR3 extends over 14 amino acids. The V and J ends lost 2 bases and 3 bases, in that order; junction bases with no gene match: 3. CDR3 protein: CASSFRGLDTEAFF. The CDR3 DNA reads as TGCGCCAGCAGCTTCAGGGGGCTTGACACTGAAGCTTTCTTT.

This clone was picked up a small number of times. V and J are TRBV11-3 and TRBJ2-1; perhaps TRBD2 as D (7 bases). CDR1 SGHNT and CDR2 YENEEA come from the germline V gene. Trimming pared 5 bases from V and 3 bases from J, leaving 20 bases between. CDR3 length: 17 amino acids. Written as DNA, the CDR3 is TGTGCCAGCAGCCCATACCCGCGGGGGCTCGGCTACAATGAGCAGTTCTTC. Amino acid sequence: CASSPYPRGLGYNEQFF.

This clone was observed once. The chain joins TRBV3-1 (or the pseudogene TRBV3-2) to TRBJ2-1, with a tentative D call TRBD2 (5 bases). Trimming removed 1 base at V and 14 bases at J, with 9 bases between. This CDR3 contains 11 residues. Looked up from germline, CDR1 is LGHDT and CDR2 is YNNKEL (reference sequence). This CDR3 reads CASSQAHGKFF. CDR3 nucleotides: TGTGCCAGCAGCCAAGCCCACGGGAAGTTCTTC.

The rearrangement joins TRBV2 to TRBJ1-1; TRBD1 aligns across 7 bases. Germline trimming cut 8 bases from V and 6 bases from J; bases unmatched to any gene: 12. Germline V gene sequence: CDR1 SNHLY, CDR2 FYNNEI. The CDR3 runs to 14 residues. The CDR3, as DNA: TGTGCCAGCGGGGAGACAGGGTCCCTGGCTGAAGCTTTCTTT. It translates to CASGETGSLAEAFF.

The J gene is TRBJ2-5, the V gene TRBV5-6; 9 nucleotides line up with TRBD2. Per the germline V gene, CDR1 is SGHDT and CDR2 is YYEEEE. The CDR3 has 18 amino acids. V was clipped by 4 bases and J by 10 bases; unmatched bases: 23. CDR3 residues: CASSQEGVLDSGGRDQYF. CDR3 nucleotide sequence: TGTGCCAGCAGCCAGGAAGGGGTCCTGGATAGCGGGGGCCGCGACCAGTACTTC.

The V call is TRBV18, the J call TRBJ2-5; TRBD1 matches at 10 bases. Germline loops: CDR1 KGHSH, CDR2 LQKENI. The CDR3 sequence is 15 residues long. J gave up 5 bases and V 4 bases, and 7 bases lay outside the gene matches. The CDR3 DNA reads TGTGCCAGCTCACTCCGGAGACAGGGGGCGGAGACCCAGTACTTC. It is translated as CASSLRRQGAETQYF.

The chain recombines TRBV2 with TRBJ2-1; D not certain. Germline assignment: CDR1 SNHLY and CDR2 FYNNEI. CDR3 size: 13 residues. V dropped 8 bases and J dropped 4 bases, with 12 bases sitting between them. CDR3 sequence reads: CASRANLYNEQFF. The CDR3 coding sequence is TGTGCCAGCCGCGCTAACCTATACAATGAGCAGTTCTTC.

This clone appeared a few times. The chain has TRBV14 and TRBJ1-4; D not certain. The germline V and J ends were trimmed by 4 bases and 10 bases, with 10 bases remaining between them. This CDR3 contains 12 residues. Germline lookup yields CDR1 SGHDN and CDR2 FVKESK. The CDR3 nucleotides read TGTGCCAGCAGCCTGAACAGTGGAAAACTGTTTTTT. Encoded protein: CASSLNSGKLFF.

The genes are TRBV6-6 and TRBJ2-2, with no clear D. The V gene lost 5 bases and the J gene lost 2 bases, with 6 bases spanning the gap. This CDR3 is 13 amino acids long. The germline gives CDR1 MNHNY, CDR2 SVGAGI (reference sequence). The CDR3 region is CASSTSNTGELFF. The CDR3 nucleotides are TGTGCCAGCAGTACGAGTAACACCGGGGAGCTGTTTTTT.

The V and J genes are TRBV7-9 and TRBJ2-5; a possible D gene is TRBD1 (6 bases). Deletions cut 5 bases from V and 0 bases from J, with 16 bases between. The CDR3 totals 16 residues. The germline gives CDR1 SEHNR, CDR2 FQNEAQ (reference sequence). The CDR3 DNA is TGTGCCAGCAGCGACGGGACAACGGGTCACCAAGAGACCCAGTACTTC. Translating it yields CASSDGTTGHQETQYF.

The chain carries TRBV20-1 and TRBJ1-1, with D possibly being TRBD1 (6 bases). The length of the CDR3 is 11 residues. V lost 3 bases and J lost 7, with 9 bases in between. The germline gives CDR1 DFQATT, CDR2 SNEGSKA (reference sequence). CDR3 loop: CSASSGHEAFF. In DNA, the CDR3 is TGCAGTGCTAGTTCGGGACATGAAGCTTTCTTT.

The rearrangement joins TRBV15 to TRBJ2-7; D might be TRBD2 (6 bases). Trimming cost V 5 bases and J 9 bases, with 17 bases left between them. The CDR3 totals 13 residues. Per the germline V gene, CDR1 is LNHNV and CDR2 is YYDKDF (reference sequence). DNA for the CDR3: TGTGCCACCAGCGGGACTTGGAGGGATGGGCAGTACTTC. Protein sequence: CATSGTWRDGQYF.

The CDR3 region is CASSGQGLSPLHF. The CDR3 DNA sequence: TGCGCCAGCAGCGGACAGGGCCTTTCACCCCTCCACTTT. V usage is TRBV5-1 and J usage is TRBJ1-6; 8 bases fit TRBD1. The germline V gene encodes CDR1 SGHRS and CDR2 YFSETQ. J gave up 9 bases and V 4 bases, and 3 bases lay outside the gene matches. The CDR3 contains 13 residues.

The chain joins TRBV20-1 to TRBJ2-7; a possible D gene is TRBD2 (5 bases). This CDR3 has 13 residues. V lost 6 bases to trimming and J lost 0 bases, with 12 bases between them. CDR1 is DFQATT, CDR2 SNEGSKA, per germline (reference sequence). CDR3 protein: CSASPGYSYEQYF. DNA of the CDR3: TGCAGTGCCAGTCCGGGATACTCCTACGAGCAGTACTTC.

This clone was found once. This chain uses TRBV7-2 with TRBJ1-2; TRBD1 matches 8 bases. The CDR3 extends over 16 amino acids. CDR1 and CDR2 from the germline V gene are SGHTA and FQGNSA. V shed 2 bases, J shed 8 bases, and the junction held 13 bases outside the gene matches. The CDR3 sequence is CASSLPVPRTGRGYTF. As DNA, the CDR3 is TGTGCCAGCAGCTTACCCGTTCCGAGGACAGGGAGGGGCTACACCTTC.

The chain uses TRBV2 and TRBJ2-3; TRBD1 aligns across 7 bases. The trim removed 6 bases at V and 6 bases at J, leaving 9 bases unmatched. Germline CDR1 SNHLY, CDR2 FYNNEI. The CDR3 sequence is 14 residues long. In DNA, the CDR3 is TGTGCCAGCAGCGATCTTAGGGGGCCCGATACGCAGTATTTT. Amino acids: CASSDLRGPDTQYF.

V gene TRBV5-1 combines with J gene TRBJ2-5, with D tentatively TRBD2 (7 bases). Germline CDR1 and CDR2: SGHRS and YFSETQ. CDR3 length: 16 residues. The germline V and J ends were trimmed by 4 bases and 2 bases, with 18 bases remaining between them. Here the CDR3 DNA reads TGCGCCAGCAGCACACAAGGGGGGGGCGGTCAAGAGACCCAGTACTTC. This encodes CASSTQGGGGQETQYF.

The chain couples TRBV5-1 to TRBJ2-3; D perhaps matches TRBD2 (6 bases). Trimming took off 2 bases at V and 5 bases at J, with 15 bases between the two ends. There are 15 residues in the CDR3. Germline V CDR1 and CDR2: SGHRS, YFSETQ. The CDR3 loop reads CASSFLSTSRDTQYF. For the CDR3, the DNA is TGCGCCAGCAGCTTCCTGTCGACTAGTCGAGATACGCAGTATTTT.

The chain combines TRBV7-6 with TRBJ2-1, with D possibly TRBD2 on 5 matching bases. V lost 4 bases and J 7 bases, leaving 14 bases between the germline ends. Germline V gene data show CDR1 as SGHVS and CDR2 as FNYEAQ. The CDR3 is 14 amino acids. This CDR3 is CASSYHLRGNEQFF. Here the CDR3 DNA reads TGTGCCAGCAGCTATCACCTTCGGGGAAATGAGCAGTTCTTC.

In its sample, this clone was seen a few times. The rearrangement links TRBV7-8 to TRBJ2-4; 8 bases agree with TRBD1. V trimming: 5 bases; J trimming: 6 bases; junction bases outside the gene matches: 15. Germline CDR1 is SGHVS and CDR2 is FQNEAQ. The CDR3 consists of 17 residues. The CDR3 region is CASSPLPGGAVGNIQYF. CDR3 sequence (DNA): TGTGCCAGCAGCCCCCTCCCAGGGGGCGCCGTAGGAAACATTCAGTACTTC.

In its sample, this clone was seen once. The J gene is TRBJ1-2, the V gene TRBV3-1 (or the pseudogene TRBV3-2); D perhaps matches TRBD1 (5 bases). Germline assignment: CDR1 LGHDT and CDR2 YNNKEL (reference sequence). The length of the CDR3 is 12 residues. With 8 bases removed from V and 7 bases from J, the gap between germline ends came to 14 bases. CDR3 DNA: TGTGCCAGCCTTCCTTGGGGGGGTGGCTACACCTTC. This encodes CASLPWGGGYTF.